The clone carrying this T cell receptor beta chain was observed once. Sequencing was performed with immunoSEQ multiplex PCR; in TCRdb, only in-frame clones are kept and a portion is missing. Among about 89,000 clones listed, roughly 80% were seen once. The CDR3 runs to 17 residues. The V end lost 1 base, the J end lost 4 bases, and 17 bases lay between the germline ends. The germline CDR1 and CDR2 sequences are GTSNPN and SVGIG (reference sequence). The data belong to a study of blood T cell repertoires in COVID-19. V and J are TRBV30 and TRBJ2-6; TRBD1 is a possible D gene (6 bases). This clonotype was obtained from an elderly woman with acute or convalescent COVID-19. Sequenced: peripheral blood. CDR3 sequence: CAWSDTRGWTGANVLTF. The CDR3 region has the DNA TGTGCCTGGAGTGATACTAGGGGGTGGACGGGGGCCAACGTCCTGACTTTC.